These T cell receptor beta chains were read from a single sample in a study of Ad26.COV2.S vaccination and SARS-CoV-2 variants. Produced via immunoSEQ multiplex PCR; TCRdb's table is partial and in-frame only. In the table there are about 250,000 clones, 87% of which are singletons. The sample consisted of peripheral blood, taken in a trial of Ad26.COV2.S vaccine versus placebo. The receptors derive from a person aged 18 to 59 who received the Ad26.COV2.S COVID-19 vaccine or a placebo. Each CDR3 is given with its conserved first and last residue. A D gene is named only where the DNA matches it firmly. Rows give clone size only sometimes, using once, few, many, or a class for an expanded clone.

v_call,d_call,cdr3_length,clone_size,j_call,cdr3_aa,cdr3_nt
TRBV6-5,TRBD1,15,once,TRBJ2-5,CASSYYRGRPETQYF,TGTGCCAGCAGTTACTACAGGGGGCGCCCAGAGACCCAGTACTTC
TRBV3-1/TRBV3-2,TRBD1,16,NA,TRBJ1-1,CASSPGQGVWKTEAFF,TGTGCCAGCAGCCCAGGACAGGGAGTTTGGAAGACTGAAGCTTTCTTT
TRBV9,NA,15,NA,TRBJ2-1,CASSVGSGTYNEQFF,TGTGCCAGCAGCGTAGGATCCGGGACTTACAATGAGCAGTTCTTC
TRBV4-3,NA,17,once,TRBJ2-5,CASSQGGQGRGKETQYF,TGCGCCAGCAGCCAAGGGGGCCAGGGGCGCGGTAAAGAGACCCAGTACTTC
TRBV4-3,TRBD2,15,few,TRBJ2-7,CASSQEWDYSYEQYF,TGCGCCAGCAGCCAAGAATGGGACTACTCCTACGAGCAGTACTTC
TRBV7-2,NA,13,NA,TRBJ1-2,CASSLGGDYGYTF,TGTGCCAGCAGCTTAGGGGGGGATTATGGCTACACCTTC
TRBV7-2,TRBD2,17,NA,TRBJ2-3,CASSLGLAGMRADTQYF,TGTGCCAGCAGCTTGGGCCTAGCGGGGATGAGGGCAGATACGCAGTATTTT
TRBV27,NA,13,NA,TRBJ2-3,CASTPSGTDTQYF,TGTGCCAGCACACCTAGCGGCACAGATACGCAGTATTTT
TRBV19,TRBD1,18,NA,TRBJ2-3,CASSITRGRQGLTDTQYF,TGTGCCAGTAGTATAACCCGCGGTCGACAGGGGTTAACAGATACGCAGTATTTT
TRBV4-2,TRBD1,14,NA,TRBJ2-1,CASSPRDSRNEQFF,TGTGCCAGCAGCCCCCGGGACAGCCGAAATGAGCAGTTCTTC
TRBV20-1,NA,10,NA,TRBJ2-3,CSSEKDTQYF,TGCAGCTCGGAGAAAGATACGCAGTATTTT
TRBV7-2,TRBD1,15,NA,TRBJ1-5,CASSPWTGLNQPQHF,TGTGCCAGCAGCCCGTGGACAGGACTCAATCAGCCCCAGCATTTT
TRBV11-3,TRBD1,16,NA,TRBJ2-3,CASSTGDRVATDTQYF,TGTGCCAGCAGCACTGGGGACAGGGTTGCCACAGATACGCAGTATTTT
TRBV4-3,NA,13,NA,TRBJ2-3,CASSQNPTDTQYF,TGCGCCAGCAGCCAAAACCCCACAGATACGCAGTATTTT
TRBV7-2,NA,13,NA,TRBJ2-7,CASSQEIAYEQYF,TGTGCCAGCAGCCAAGAAATCGCCTACGAGCAGTACTTC
TRBV6-6,TRBD1,16,NA,TRBJ2-1,CASSYSVDRDYNEQFF,TGTGCCAGCAGTTACTCGGTGGACAGGGACTACAATGAGCAGTTCTTC
TRBV9,NA,13,once,TRBJ1-4,CASSLTDNEKLFF,TGTGCCAGCAGTTTAACGGACAATGAAAAACTGTTTTTT
TRBV19,NA,15,NA,TRBJ2-1,CASSSGVSSYNEQFF,TGTGCCAGTAGTAGCGGAGTCAGCTCCTACAATGAGCAGTTCTTC
TRBV4-2,NA,14,NA,TRBJ1-4,CASSRAGSNEKLFF,TGTGCCAGCAGCCGAGCAGGGTCTAATGAAAAACTGTTTTTT
TRBV7-2,NA,14,NA,TRBJ1-2,CASSLASLNYGYTF,TGTGCCAGCAGCTTAGCCAGCCTTAACTATGGCTACACCTTC
TRBV5-6,TRBD1,16,NA,TRBJ2-2,CASSFLRDRGTGELFF,TGTGCCAGCAGCTTCCTCCGGGACAGGGGTACCGGGGAGCTGTTTTTT
TRBV5-3,TRBD1,16,NA,TRBJ2-7,CARSLALGTGSREQYF,TGTGCCAGAAGCTTAGCCCTTGGGACAGGGTCTCGGGAGCAGTACTTC
TRBV6-2/TRBV6-3,NA,14,few,TRBJ2-4,CASSRGLSRPIQYF,TGTGCCAGCAGTCGGGGGTTAAGCCGCCCAATTCAGTACTTC
TRBV9,NA,13,NA,TRBJ1-1,CASSEYRDTEAFF,TGTGCCAGCAGCGAGTACAGGGATACTGAAGCTTTCTTT
TRBV2,TRBD1,12,few,TRBJ2-7,CASSTQGNEQYF,TGTGCCAGCAGTACACAGGGGAACGAGCAGTACTTC
TRBV4-2,TRBD2,15,NA,TRBJ2-3,CASRTGLAGWDTQYF,TGTGCCAGCAGAACGGGACTAGCGGGATGGGATACGCAGTATTTT
TRBV5-5,TRBD2,19,once,TRBJ2-3,CASSLHFSGTSGSRDTQYF,TGTGCCAGCAGCCTCCACTTCTCCGGGACTAGCGGGAGTAGAGATACGCAGTATTTT
TRBV29-1,NA,13,NA,TRBJ2-5,CSVVRGRTETQYF,TGCAGCGTTGTAAGAGGGCGCACGGAGACCCAGTACTTC
TRBV7-9,NA,12,NA,TRBJ2-1,CASSPKYNEQFF,TGTGCCAGCAGCCCCAAGTACAATGAGCAGTTCTTC
TRBV7-2,NA,13,NA,TRBJ1-1,CASSSGGFGEAFF,TGTGCCAGCAGCTCCGGTGGGTTCGGTGAAGCTTTCTTT
TRBV27,NA,13,few,TRBJ1-5,CASKGGSNQPQHF,TGTGCCAGCAAGGGGGGTTCCAATCAGCCCCAGCATTTT
TRBV5-1,TRBD1,16,NA,TRBJ1-1,CASSFLTGVMNTEAFF,TGCGCCAGCAGCTTTTTAACAGGGGTCATGAACACTGAAGCTTTCTTT
TRBV6-5,NA,15,NA,TRBJ2-1,CASRTLGVGYNEQFF,TGTGCCAGCAGAACCCTCGGCGTAGGCTACAATGAGCAGTTCTTC
TRBV3-1/TRBV3-2,NA,13,NA,TRBJ1-2,CASSQGTDYGYTF,TGTGCCAGCAGCCAAGGGACTGACTATGGCTACACCTTC
TRBV9,NA,11,NA,TRBJ2-7,CASSQGYEQYF,TGTGCCAGCAGCCAGGGCTACGAGCAGTACTTC
TRBV27,TRBD2,13,NA,TRBJ2-7,CASSRGGPYEQYF,TGTGCCAGCAGCCGCGGGGGACCATACGAGCAGTACTTC
TRBV5-5,NA,15,NA,TRBJ1-4,CATTASHSPNEKLFF,TGTGCCACCACGGCTTCCCACAGCCCTAATGAAAAACTGTTTTTT
TRBV7-8,TRBD1,16,once,TRBJ1-1,CASSLSTGARYTEAFF,TGTGCCAGCAGCCTCTCGACAGGGGCTAGGTACACTGAAGCTTTCTTT
TRBV25-1,NA,13,NA,TRBJ1-2,CASSERTADGYTF,TGTGCCAGCAGTGAACGGACAGCAGATGGCTACACCTTC
TRBV4-1,TRBD2,16,NA,TRBJ2-3,CASSYVTSGTTDTQYF,TGCGCCAGCAGTTACGTGACTAGCGGGACAACAGATACGCAGTATTTT
TRBV7-3,TRBD2,13,NA,TRBJ2-1,CASSWDYRDEQFF,TGTGCCAGCAGCTGGGACTATAGGGATGAGCAGTTCTTC
TRBV7-2,NA,14,NA,TRBJ1-1,CASSATGRGTEAFF,TGTGCCAGCAGCGCGACAGGACGAGGCACTGAAGCTTTCTTT
TRBV2,TRBD2,15,NA,TRBJ2-7,CASSDISGGSYEQYF,TGTGCCAGCAGTGATATAAGCGGGGGTTCCTACGAGCAGTACTTC
TRBV25-1,NA,16,NA,TRBJ2-3,CASSAPGGGGTDTQYF,TGTGCCAGCAGTGCCCCCGGAGGGGGCGGCACAGATACGCAGTATTTT
TRBV7-9,TRBD1,14,NA,TRBJ2-1,CASQGEGAWYEQFF,TGTGCCAGCCAGGGCGAGGGGGCCTGGTATGAGCAGTTCTTC
TRBV2,TRBD1,14,few,TRBJ1-1,CPTGYRGGGTEAFF,TGTCCGACGGGATACAGGGGCGGAGGGACTGAAGCTTTCTTT
TRBV3-1/TRBV3-2,NA,17,NA,TRBJ2-1,CASSQEGAYSSYNEQFF,TGTGCCAGCAGCCAAGAGGGAGCGTACAGCTCCTACAATGAGCAGTTCTTC
TRBV7-9,NA,10,NA,TRBJ2-5,CASRGETQYF,TGTGCCAGCAGAGGGGAGACCCAGTACTTC
TRBV6-2/TRBV6-3,NA,15,once,TRBJ1-2,CASSYAGEGNYGYTF,TGTGCCAGCAGTTACGCAGGGGAAGGGAACTATGGCTACACCTTC
TRBV15,TRBD1,17,NA,TRBJ2-1,CATGDRGQASSYNEQFF,TGTGCCACCGGGGACAGGGGCCAGGCGAGCTCCTACAATGAGCAGTTCTTC
TRBV4-3,TRBD2,16,once,TRBJ2-3,CASSHYSGVSTDTQYF,TGCGCCAGCAGCCATTATAGCGGGGTTAGCACAGATACGCAGTATTTT
TRBV4-1,NA,14,NA,TRBJ1-2,CASSQVGGRGGYTF,TGCGCCAGCAGCCAAGTTGGGGGGAGGGGTGGCTACACCTTC
TRBV7-2,NA,16,NA,TRBJ2-1,CASSLAREAVENEQFF,TGTGCCAGCAGCTTAGCTCGTGAAGCGGTCGAGAATGAGCAGTTCTTC
TRBV3-1/TRBV3-2,TRBD1,22,NA,TRBJ2-5,CASNQASLGQGGTPNLQETQYF,TGTGCCAGCAACCAAGCGTCACTGGGACAGGGGGGGACCCCCAATTTACAAGAGACCCAGTACTTC
TRBV24-1,TRBD1,13,NA,TRBJ1-2,CATSETGTYGYTF,TGTGCCACCAGTGAGACAGGGACCTATGGCTACACCTTC
TRBV6-5,NA,15,NA,TRBJ1-6,CASSYSYREESPLHF,TGTGCCAGCAGTTACTCTTACAGGGAGGAATCACCCCTCCACTTT
TRBV5-6,NA,16,NA,TRBJ2-2,CASSLDEGPDTGELFF,TGTGCCAGCAGCTTGGATGAGGGCCCGGACACCGGGGAGCTGTTTTTT